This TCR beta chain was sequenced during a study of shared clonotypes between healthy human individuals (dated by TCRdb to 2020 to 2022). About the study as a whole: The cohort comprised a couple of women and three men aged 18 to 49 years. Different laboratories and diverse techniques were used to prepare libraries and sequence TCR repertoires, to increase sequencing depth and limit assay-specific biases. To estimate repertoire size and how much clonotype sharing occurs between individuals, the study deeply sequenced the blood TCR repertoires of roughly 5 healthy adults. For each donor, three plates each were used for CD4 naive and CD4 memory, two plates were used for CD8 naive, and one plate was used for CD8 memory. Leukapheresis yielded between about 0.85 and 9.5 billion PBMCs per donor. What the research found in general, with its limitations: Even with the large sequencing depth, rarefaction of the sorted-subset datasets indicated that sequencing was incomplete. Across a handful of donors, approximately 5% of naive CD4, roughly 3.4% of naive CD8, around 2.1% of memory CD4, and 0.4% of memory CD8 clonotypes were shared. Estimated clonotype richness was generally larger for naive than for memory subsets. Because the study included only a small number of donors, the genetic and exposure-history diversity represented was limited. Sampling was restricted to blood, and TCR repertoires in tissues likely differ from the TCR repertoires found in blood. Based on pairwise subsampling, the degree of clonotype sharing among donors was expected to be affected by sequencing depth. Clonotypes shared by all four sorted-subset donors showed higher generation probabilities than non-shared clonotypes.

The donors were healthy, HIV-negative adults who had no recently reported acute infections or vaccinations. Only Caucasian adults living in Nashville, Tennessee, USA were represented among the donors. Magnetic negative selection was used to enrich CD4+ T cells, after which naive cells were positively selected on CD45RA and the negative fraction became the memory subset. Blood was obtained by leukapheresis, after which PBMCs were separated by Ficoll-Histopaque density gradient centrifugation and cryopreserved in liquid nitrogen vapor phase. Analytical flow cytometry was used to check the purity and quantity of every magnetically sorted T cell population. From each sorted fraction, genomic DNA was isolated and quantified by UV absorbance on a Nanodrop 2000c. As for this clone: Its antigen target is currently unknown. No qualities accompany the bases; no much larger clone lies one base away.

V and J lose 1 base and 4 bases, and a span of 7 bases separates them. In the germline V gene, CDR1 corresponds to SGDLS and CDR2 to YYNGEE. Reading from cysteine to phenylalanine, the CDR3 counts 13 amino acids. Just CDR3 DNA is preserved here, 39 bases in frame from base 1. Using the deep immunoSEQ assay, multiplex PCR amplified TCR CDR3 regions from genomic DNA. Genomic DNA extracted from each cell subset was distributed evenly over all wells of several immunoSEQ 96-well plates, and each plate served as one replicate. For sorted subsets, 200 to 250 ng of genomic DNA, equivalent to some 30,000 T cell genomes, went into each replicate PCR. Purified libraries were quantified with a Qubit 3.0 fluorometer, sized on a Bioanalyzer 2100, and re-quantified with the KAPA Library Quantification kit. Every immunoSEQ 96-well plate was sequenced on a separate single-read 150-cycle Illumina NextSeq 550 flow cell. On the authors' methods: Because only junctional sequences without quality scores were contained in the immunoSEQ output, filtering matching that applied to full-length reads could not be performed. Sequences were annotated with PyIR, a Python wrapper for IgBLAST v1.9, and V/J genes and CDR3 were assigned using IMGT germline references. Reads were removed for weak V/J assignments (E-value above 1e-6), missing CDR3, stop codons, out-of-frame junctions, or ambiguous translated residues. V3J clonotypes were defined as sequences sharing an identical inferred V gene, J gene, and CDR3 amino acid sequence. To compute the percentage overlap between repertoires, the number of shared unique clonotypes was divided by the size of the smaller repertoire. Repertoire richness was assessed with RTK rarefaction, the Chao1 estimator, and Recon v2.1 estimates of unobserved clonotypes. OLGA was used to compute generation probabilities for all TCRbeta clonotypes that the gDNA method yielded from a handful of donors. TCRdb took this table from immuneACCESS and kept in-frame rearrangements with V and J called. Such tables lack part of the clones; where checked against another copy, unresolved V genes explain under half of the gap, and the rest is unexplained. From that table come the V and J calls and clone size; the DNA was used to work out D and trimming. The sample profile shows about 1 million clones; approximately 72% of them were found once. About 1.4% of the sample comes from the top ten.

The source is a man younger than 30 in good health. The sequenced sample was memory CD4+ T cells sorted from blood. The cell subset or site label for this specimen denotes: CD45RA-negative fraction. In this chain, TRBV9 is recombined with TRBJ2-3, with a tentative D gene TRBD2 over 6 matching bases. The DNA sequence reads TGTGCCAGCAGCGTACGCGGGGCAGATACGCAGTATTTT. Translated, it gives CASSVRGADTQYF.